The rows below give T cell receptor beta chains drawn from one sample of a study of cytomegalovirus exposure and HLA in healthy donors. Sequencing used immunoSEQ multiplex PCR; TCRdb keeps in-frame clones, though not all of them. Among 150,000 to 200,000 clones listed, roughly 80% were seen once. Sample: PBMCs. All receptors come from a woman aged 40 to 49 in good health and CMV-seropositive. Each CDR3 is given with its conserved first and last residue. Fields, in order: CDR3 length, J gene, V gene, clone size, D gene, CDR3 protein, CDR3 DNA. The D gene is left open where the match is weak. Clone size is not always given. Where it is, it says once, few, many or a class for expanded clones.

len: 16
j_gene: TRBJ1-6
v_gene: TRBV5-1
abundance: .
d_gene: TRBD1
CDR3aa: CASSFNPGTVNSPLHF
CDR3nt: TGCGCCAGCAGCTTTAACCCGGGGACAGTCAATTCACCCCTCCACTTT

len: 13
j_gene: TRBJ1-1
v_gene: TRBV7-9
abundance: .
d_gene: .
CDR3aa: CASSLPGNTEAFF
CDR3nt: TGTGCCAGCAGCCTACCGGGAAACACTGAAGCTTTCTTT

len: 14
j_gene: TRBJ2-3
v_gene: TRBV10-1
abundance: .
d_gene: TRBD1
CDR3aa: CASSGTGRADTQYF
CDR3nt: TGCGCCAGCAGTGGGACAGGGCGGGCAGATACGCAGTATTTT

len: 15
j_gene: TRBJ2-7
v_gene: TRBV19
abundance: .
d_gene: TRBD2
CDR3aa: CASSQTAGALSEQYF
CDR3nt: TGTGCCAGTAGCCAAACAGCGGGAGCTCTAAGCGAGCAGTACTTC

len: 15
j_gene: TRBJ1-1
v_gene: TRBV28
abundance: .
d_gene: .
CDR3aa: CASSSGQFKNTEAFF
CDR3nt: TGTGCCAGCAGTTCAGGACAGTTCAAGAACACTGAAGCTTTCTTT

len: 13
j_gene: TRBJ2-7
v_gene: TRBV29-1
abundance: .
d_gene: TRBD2
CDR3aa: CSAGGSQLGEQYF
CDR3nt: TGCAGCGCTGGCGGGAGTCAACTCGGCGAGCAGTACTTC

len: 13
j_gene: TRBJ1-1
v_gene: TRBV29-1
abundance: .
d_gene: .
CDR3aa: CSVEGGPNTEAFF
CDR3nt: TGCAGCGTTGAAGGGGGCCCGAACACTGAAGCTTTCTTT

len: 15
j_gene: TRBJ2-2
v_gene: TRBV10-3
abundance: .
d_gene: TRBD2
CDR3aa: CAIGASGRGAGELFF
CDR3nt: TGTGCCATCGGAGCTAGCGGGAGGGGCGCCGGGGAGCTGTTTTTT

len: 14
j_gene: TRBJ2-7
v_gene: TRBV19
abundance: .
d_gene: TRBD1
CDR3aa: CASRRTGASYEQYF
CDR3nt: TGTGCCAGTCGTAGGACAGGTGCCTCCTACGAGCAGTACTTC

len: 17
j_gene: TRBJ2-1
v_gene: TRBV4-3
abundance: .
d_gene: TRBD2
CDR3aa: CASSQDPSGNSYNEQFF
CDR3nt: TGCGCCAGCAGCCAAGACCCTAGCGGGAACTCCTACAATGAGCAGTTCTTC

len: 12
j_gene: TRBJ2-3
v_gene: TRBV18
abundance: once
d_gene: .
CDR3aa: CASSPEGDTQYF
CDR3nt: TGTGCCAGCTCACCGGAGGGAGATACGCAGTATTTT

len: 14
j_gene: TRBJ1-3
v_gene: TRBV11-2
abundance: .
d_gene: .
CDR3aa: CASSNRRAGNTIYF
CDR3nt: TGTGCCAGCAGCAATCGGAGAGCTGGAAACACCATATATTTT

len: 15
j_gene: TRBJ2-5
v_gene: TRBV5-4
abundance: .
d_gene: .
CDR3aa: CASSLKTGPTGTQYF
CDR3nt: TGTGCCAGCAGCTTGAAAACAGGCCCAACGGGGACCCAGTACTTC

len: 13
j_gene: TRBJ1-2
v_gene: TRBV18
abundance: .
d_gene: .
CDR3aa: CASSPREGGGYTF
CDR3nt: TGTGCCAGCTCACCACGGGAGGGCGGTGGCTACACCTTC

len: 15
j_gene: TRBJ1-1
v_gene: TRBV28
abundance: .
d_gene: .
CDR3aa: CASSPVWQETTEAFF
CDR3nt: TGTGCCAGCAGCCCAGTTTGGCAAGAAACCACTGAAGCTTTCTTT

len: 16
j_gene: TRBJ2-5
v_gene: TRBV28
abundance: .
d_gene: TRBD2
CDR3aa: CASTSGVAGGLKAQYF
CDR3nt: TGTGCCAGCACCTCCGGGGTAGCGGGAGGGCTGAAGGCCCAGTACTTC

len: 13
j_gene: TRBJ1-1
v_gene: TRBV5-1
abundance: .
d_gene: .
CDR3aa: CASRKQENTEAFF
CDR3nt: TGCGCCAGCAGGAAACAGGAGAACACTGAAGCTTTCTTT

len: 15
j_gene: TRBJ1-1
v_gene: TRBV6-6
abundance: .
d_gene: TRBD1
CDR3aa: CASSKLNRGGTEAFF
CDR3nt: TGTGCCAGCAGTAAGCTTAACAGGGGTGGAACTGAAGCTTTCTTT

len: 19
j_gene: TRBJ2-2
v_gene: TRBV30
abundance: .
d_gene: TRBD2
CDR3aa: CAWSFQATSGIPYTGELFF
CDR3nt: TGTGCCTGGAGCTTCCAGGCGACTAGCGGTATACCGTACACCGGGGAGCTGTTTTTT

len: 14
j_gene: TRBJ2-1
v_gene: TRBV28
abundance: .
d_gene: .
CDR3aa: CASIPGLGYNEQFF
CDR3nt: TGTGCCAGCATACCGGGACTGGGTTACAATGAGCAGTTCTTC

len: 14
j_gene: TRBJ1-1
v_gene: TRBV6-1
abundance: .
d_gene: .
CDR3aa: CASRRRGRNTEAFF
CDR3nt: TGTGCCAGCAGGCGCAGGGGTCGTAACACTGAAGCTTTCTTT

len: 15
j_gene: TRBJ2-7
v_gene: TRBV5-1
abundance: .
d_gene: TRBD2
CDR3aa: CASSLGLAGDYEQYF
CDR3nt: TGCGCCAGCAGCTTGGGTCTAGCGGGAGACTACGAGCAGTACTTC

len: 14
j_gene: TRBJ2-1
v_gene: TRBV18
abundance: few
d_gene: TRBD1
CDR3aa: CASSPRGQGNEQFF
CDR3nt: TGTGCCAGCTCACCACGAGGACAGGGCAATGAGCAGTTCTTC

len: 16
j_gene: TRBJ2-3
v_gene: TRBV7-9
abundance: .
d_gene: TRBD2
CDR3aa: CASSLGLATSTDTQYF
CDR3nt: TGTGCCAGCAGCCTGGGACTAGCTACGAGCACAGATACGCAGTATTTT

len: 14
j_gene: TRBJ1-2
v_gene: TRBV18
abundance: .
d_gene: .
CDR3aa: CASSPGTGNYGYTF
CDR3nt: TGTGCCAGCTCACCAGGCACCGGGAACTATGGCTACACCTTC

len: 13
j_gene: TRBJ1-5
v_gene: TRBV28
abundance: .
d_gene: TRBD1
CDR3aa: CASRGTGSQPQHF
CDR3nt: TGTGCCAGCAGAGGGACAGGGAGTCAGCCCCAGCATTTT

len: 16
j_gene: TRBJ2-7
v_gene: TRBV6-1
abundance: .
d_gene: TRBD2
CDR3aa: CASSEALTSGSYEQYF
CDR3nt: TGTGCCAGCAGTGAAGCCCTGACTAGCGGGAGCTACGAGCAGTACTTC

len: 13
j_gene: TRBJ1-2
v_gene: TRBV28
abundance: .
d_gene: .
CDR3aa: CASSLGTDYGYTF
CDR3nt: TGTGCCAGCAGTTTAGGCACCGACTATGGCTACACCTTC

len: 17
j_gene: TRBJ2-5
v_gene: TRBV4-1
abundance: few
d_gene: TRBD2
CDR3aa: CASSQGDLTGLGETQYF
CDR3nt: TGCGCCAGCAGCCAAGGCGACTTAACGGGACTAGGGGAGACCCAGTACTTC

len: 16
j_gene: TRBJ2-3
v_gene: TRBV30
abundance: .
d_gene: TRBD2
CDR3aa: CAWTSGSPLLTDTQYF
CDR3nt: TGTGCCTGGACTAGCGGGAGTCCGCTGTTAACAGATACGCAGTATTTT

len: 14
j_gene: TRBJ2-7
v_gene: TRBV7-9
abundance: .
d_gene: .
CDR3aa: CASSPDGLSYEQYF
CDR3nt: TGTGCCAGCAGCCCCGACGGACTCTCCTACGAGCAGTACTTC

len: 16
j_gene: TRBJ2-2
v_gene: TRBV4-1
abundance: .
d_gene: .
CDR3aa: CASSPTRSKTTGELFF
CDR3nt: TGCGCCAGCAGCCCCACGAGGTCTAAGACCACCGGGGAGCTGTTTTTT

len: 17
j_gene: TRBJ2-1
v_gene: TRBV10-3
abundance: .
d_gene: TRBD2
CDR3aa: CAISETSGGGSYNEQFF
CDR3nt: TGTGCCATCAGTGAGACTAGCGGAGGGGGGTCCTACAATGAGCAGTTCTTC

len: 15
j_gene: TRBJ1-2
v_gene: TRBV7-6
abundance: .
d_gene: .
CDR3aa: CASSLATRGFSGYTF
CDR3nt: TGTGCCAGCAGCTTGGCTACTCGAGGTTTTAGTGGCTACACCTTC

len: 18
j_gene: TRBJ1-4
v_gene: TRBV18
abundance: .
d_gene: .
CDR3aa: CASSPNVQGPSTNEKLFF
CDR3nt: TGTGCCAGCTCACCAAATGTTCAGGGCCCCTCAACTAATGAAAAACTGTTTTTT

len: 17
j_gene: TRBJ2-2
v_gene: TRBV27
abundance: .
d_gene: TRBD2
CDR3aa: CASSLSLLAGGAGELFF
CDR3nt: TGTGCCAGCAGTTTATCCCTTCTAGCGGGAGGAGCCGGGGAGCTGTTTTTT

len: 15
j_gene: TRBJ2-7
v_gene: TRBV5-1
abundance: .
d_gene: TRBD2
CDR3aa: CASSLLSSGNYEQYF
CDR3nt: TGCGCCAGCAGCTTGTTGTCTAGCGGGAACTACGAGCAGTACTTC

len: 15
j_gene: TRBJ2-1
v_gene: TRBV6-6
abundance: .
d_gene: TRBD1
CDR3aa: CASSWDRSYYNEQFF
CDR3nt: TGTGCCAGCAGTTGGGACAGGTCTTACTACAATGAGCAGTTCTTC

len: 15
j_gene: TRBJ1-6
v_gene: TRBV4-2
abundance: few
d_gene: TRBD1
CDR3aa: CASSQEGQGSSPLHF
CDR3nt: TGTGCCAGCAGCCAAGAGGGACAGGGGAGTTCACCCCTCCACTTT

len: 13
j_gene: TRBJ2-2
v_gene: TRBV7-6
abundance: .
d_gene: .
CDR3aa: CASSILTGGELFF
CDR3nt: TGTGCCAGCAGCATCCTCACTGGCGGGGAGCTGTTTTTT

len: 16
j_gene: TRBJ2-4
v_gene: TRBV5-6
abundance: .
d_gene: TRBD1
CDR3aa: CASSWDRPLAKNIQYF
CDR3nt: TGTGCCAGCAGCTGGGACAGACCTCTAGCCAAAAACATTCAGTACTTC

len: 17
j_gene: TRBJ1-5
v_gene: TRBV19
abundance: .
d_gene: .
CDR3aa: CASSIGPDTIRNQPQHF
CDR3nt: TGTGCCAGTAGTATAGGTCCCGACACGATTAGGAATCAGCCCCAGCATTTT

len: 16
j_gene: TRBJ2-5
v_gene: TRBV4-1
abundance: .
d_gene: .
CDR3aa: CASSQVRGGLQETQYF
CDR3nt: TGCGCCAGCAGCCAAGTTCGGGGAGGACTACAAGAGACTCAGTACTTC

len: 15
j_gene: TRBJ2-3
v_gene: TRBV19
abundance: .
d_gene: .
CDR3aa: CASRRGNGFTDTQYF
CDR3nt: TGTGCCAGTAGACGAGGGAATGGGTTCACAGATACGCAGTATTTT

len: 14
j_gene: TRBJ2-1
v_gene: TRBV2
abundance: .
d_gene: TRBD2
CDR3aa: CASTGGSSYNEQFF
CDR3nt: TGTGCCAGCACGGGCGGGAGCTCCTACAATGAGCAGTTCTTC

len: 16
j_gene: TRBJ2-2
v_gene: TRBV4-3
abundance: .
d_gene: TRBD2
CDR3aa: CASSQVPAGDTGELFF
CDR3nt: TGCGCCAGCAGCCAAGTTCCAGCGGGAGATACCGGGGAGCTGTTTTTT

len: 14
j_gene: TRBJ1-5
v_gene: TRBV28
abundance: .
d_gene: TRBD1
CDR3aa: CATQPGGSNQPQHF
CDR3nt: TGTGCCACCCAACCAGGGGGCAGCAATCAGCCCCAGCATTTT

len: 17
j_gene: TRBJ1-6
v_gene: TRBV11-2
abundance: .
d_gene: .
CDR3aa: CASSLGRQGSYNSPLHF
CDR3nt: TGTGCCAGCAGCTTAGGGCGCCAGGGATCCTATAATTCACCCCTCCACTTT

len: 12
j_gene: TRBJ2-7
v_gene: TRBV2
abundance: .
d_gene: .
CDR3aa: CASSASAVEQYF
CDR3nt: TGTGCCAGCAGTGCCTCAGCGGTCGAGCAGTACTTC

len: 16
j_gene: TRBJ2-7
v_gene: TRBV27
abundance: .
d_gene: .
CDR3aa: CASSPWVGGIGYEQYF
CDR3nt: TGTGCCAGCAGTCCCTGGGTGGGAGGTATCGGGTACGAGCAGTACTTC

len: 11
j_gene: TRBJ2-1
v_gene: TRBV5-4
abundance: .
d_gene: .
CDR3aa: CASNLGGEQFF
CDR3nt: TGTGCCAGCAACTTGGGCGGGGAGCAGTTCTTC

len: 16
j_gene: TRBJ2-5
v_gene: TRBV5-4
abundance: .
d_gene: TRBD2
CDR3aa: CASSRPAGGPPETQYF
CDR3nt: TGTGCCAGCAGCCGGCCGGCGGGAGGGCCGCCAGAGACCCAGTACTTC

len: 16
j_gene: TRBJ1-5
v_gene: TRBV28
abundance: .
d_gene: .
CDR3aa: CASSLKRRGGGQPQHF
CDR3nt: TGTGCCAGCAGTTTAAAACGGAGGGGGGGAGGGCAGCCCCAGCATTTT

len: 19
j_gene: TRBJ2-4
v_gene: TRBV7-3
abundance: .
d_gene: .
CDR3aa: CASSLPPSERAGAKNIQYF
CDR3nt: TGTGCCAGCAGCTTACCCCCCTCTGAAAGGGCGGGGGCCAAAAACATTCAGTACTTC